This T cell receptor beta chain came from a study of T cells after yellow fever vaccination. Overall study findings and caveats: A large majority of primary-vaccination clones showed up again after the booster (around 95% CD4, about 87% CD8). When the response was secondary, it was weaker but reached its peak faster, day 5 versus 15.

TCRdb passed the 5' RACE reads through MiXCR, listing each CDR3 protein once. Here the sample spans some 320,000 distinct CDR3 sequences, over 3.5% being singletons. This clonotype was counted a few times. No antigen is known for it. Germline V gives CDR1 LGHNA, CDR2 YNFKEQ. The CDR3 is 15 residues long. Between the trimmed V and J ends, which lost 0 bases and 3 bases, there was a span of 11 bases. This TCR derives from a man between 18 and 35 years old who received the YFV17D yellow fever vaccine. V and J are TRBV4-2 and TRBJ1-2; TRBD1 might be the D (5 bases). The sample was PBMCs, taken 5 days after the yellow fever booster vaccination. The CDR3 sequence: CASSQDLGTDYGYTF. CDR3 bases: TGTGCCAGCAGCCAAGATCTAGGGACCGACTATGGCTACACCTTC.